This T cell receptor (beta chain) came from a study of T-cell reconstitution after alpha-beta-depleted transplantation in children. J lost 6 bases, V lost 1 base, and 3 bases had no gene match. In germline, CDR1 is DFQATT, CDR2 SNEGSKA (reference sequence). The CDR3 extends over 14 amino acids. Study results and caveats: Several hundred expanded graft clones reportedly supplied alpha-beta T cells about two months after transplant.

Unique molecular identifiers were incorporated when the TCRbeta library was constructed. TCRdb reprocessed the PCR reads with MiXCR, giving one entry per CDR3 protein. Of approximately 430,000 distinct CDR3 sequences listed, around 15% are singletons. This clonotype was counted between two and nine times. Antigen: not known. The source of this sequence is a boy less than two years old who had a stem cell transplant for Wiskott-Aldrich syndrome, so the T cells may come from the graft donor. The rearrangement joins TRBV20-1 to TRBJ2-1; TRBD2 agrees at 10 bases. Sequencing was performed on PBMCs, mostly from graft donor cells, taken 360 days after TCRalphabeta/CD19-depleted stem cell transplant. CDR3 protein: CSARGLAGVNEQFF. DNA of the CDR3: TGCAGTGCTAGAGGGCTAGCGGGAGTCAATGAGCAGTTCTTC.